Listed below are T cell receptor beta chains from one sample, sequenced in a study of shared clonotypes between healthy human individuals. Profiling relied on immunoSEQ multiplex PCR, and the TCRdb table lists in-frame clones only, not all of them. The sample has some 530,000 clones, 81% seen once; the top ten hold more than 9.5%. Sequencing was performed on PBMCs. These TCRs come from a woman aged 40 to 50 in good health. Some clones in this sample may be carry-over from other donors' samples. The CDR3 runs from the conserved cysteine through the conserved F or W. Fields, in order: J gene, V gene, CDR3 protein.

J: TRBJ2-1; V: TRBV9; CDR3: CASSVQVTVSSYNEQFF
J: TRBJ2-2; V: TRBV4-2; CDR3: CASSQTRAVTGELFF
J: TRBJ1-1; V: TRBV29-1; CDR3: CSAALGPNTEAFF
J: TRBJ2-3; V: TRBV29-1; CDR3: CSVEGVLAGGSTDTQYF
J: TRBJ2-1; V: TRBV7-9; CDR3: CASSLGGPSYNEQFF
J: TRBJ2-1; V: TRBV4-3; CDR3: CASSQATGADEQFF
J: TRBJ1-2; V: TRBV15; CDR3: CATSRDRQIWDRGYGYTF
J: TRBJ1-1; V: TRBV5-1; CDR3: CASSTTANTEAFF
J: TRBJ2-7; V: TRBV4-1; CDR3: CASSRDSEQYF
J: TRBJ2-2; V: TRBV25-1; CDR3: CASSERGSGGAGELFF
J: TRBJ1-4; V: TRBV30; CDR3: CAWGNEKLFF
J: TRBJ2-2; V: TRBV6-4; CDR3: CASSAGLGNTGELFF
J: TRBJ1-4; V: TRBV11-3; CDR3: CASSLTGGSNEKLFF
J: TRBJ1-2; V: TRBV5-6; CDR3: CASRRGQHSGYTF
J: TRBJ1-1; V: TRBV28; CDR3: CASSSLDRTMNTEAFF
J: TRBJ2-7; V: TRBV30; CDR3: CAWTGTDLLKQYF
J: TRBJ1-2; V: TRBV7-9; CDR3: CASSLQGSISYGYTF
J: TRBJ2-1; V: TRBV5-1; CDR3: CASSYSGRDNEQFF
J: TRBJ2-1; V: TRBV18; CDR3: CASSPNGGYSYNEQFF
J: TRBJ2-5; V: TRBV30; CDR3: CAWRNNQETQYF
J: TRBJ2-1; V: TRBV5-1; CDR3: CASRIAGIYNEQFF
J: TRBJ2-7; V: TRBV11-2; CDR3: CASSDRPYEQYF
J: TRBJ1-1; V: TRBV5-1; CDR3: CASSLEGSSPEAFF
J: TRBJ1-1; V: TRBV5-4; CDR3: CASSLGGSGPYAFF
J: TRBJ1-5; V: TRBV6-4; CDR3: CAIRTTNYQPQHF